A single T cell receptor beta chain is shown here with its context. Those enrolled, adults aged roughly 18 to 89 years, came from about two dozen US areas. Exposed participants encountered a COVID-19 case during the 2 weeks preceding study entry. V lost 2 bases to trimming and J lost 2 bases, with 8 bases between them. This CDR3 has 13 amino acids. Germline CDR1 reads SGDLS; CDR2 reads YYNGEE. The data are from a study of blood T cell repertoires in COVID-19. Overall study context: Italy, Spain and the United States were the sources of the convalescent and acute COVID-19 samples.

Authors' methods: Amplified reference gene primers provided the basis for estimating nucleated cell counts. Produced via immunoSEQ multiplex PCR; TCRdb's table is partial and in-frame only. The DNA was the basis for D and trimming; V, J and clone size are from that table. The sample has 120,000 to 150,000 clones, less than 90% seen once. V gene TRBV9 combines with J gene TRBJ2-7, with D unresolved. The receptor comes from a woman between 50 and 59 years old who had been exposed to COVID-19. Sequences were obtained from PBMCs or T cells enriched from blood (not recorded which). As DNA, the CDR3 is TGTGCCAGCAGCGTCCAGAACACCTACGAGCAGTACTTC. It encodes CASSVQNTYEQYF.